The entry below describes one T cell receptor beta chain. Antigen: not known. This record comes from a study of cytomegalovirus exposure and HLA in healthy donors. Study-wide findings and caveats: Presence/absence analyses supposed approximately even sequencing depth among donors. CMV serostatus stood as the only immune exposure information on hand.

Although they were nominally healthy when sampled, donors likely had unrecorded immune exposures. This CDR3 has 14 residues. The ends were cut back, 5 bases at V and 1 base at J, with 8 bases in the middle. CDR1 and CDR2 from the germline V gene are SGHNT and YENEEA. The PCR contained 60 Vbeta and 13 Jbeta primers. Assay: immunoSEQ multiplex PCR; the TCRdb copy retains only in-frame clones and omits some. Here the sample spans about 89,000 clones, roughly 70% being singletons. The clonotype was recovered from a man aged 25 to 40 in good health and CMV-seronegative. Sequencing input: PBMCs. The chain is built from TRBV11-3 and TRBJ2-2; tentative D call: TRBD1 (5 bases). The CDR3 coding sequence is TGTGCCAGCAGCCCCGACAGGAACACCGGGGAGCTGTTTTTT. As protein: CASSPDRNTGELFF.